The clone carrying this T cell receptor (beta chain) was found many times. Its antigen remains unknown. Via MiXCR, TCRdb re-called the 5' RACE reads, giving one row per CDR3 protein. The sample carries some 100,000 distinct CDR3 sequences, 4% to 4.5% recorded once. Indicated time point: sample taken at primary tumor resection. Material for sequencing was whole RNA from tumor, nontumor lung or frozen PBMC, left unsorted. The record originates from a study of spatial heterogeneity in lung cancer. Notes on the study in general: Higher tumor mutation counts went along with higher counts of expanded intratumoral alpha and beta TCRs.

The sequence derives from a male donor with early-stage non-small cell lung cancer. This material consisted of lung tumor tissue, taken at surgery.

Here the CDR3 reads CASGWGQEGSPLHF. CDR3 nucleotides: TGTGCCAGCGGGTGGGGACAGGAGGGTTCACCCCTCCACTTT. The chain recombines TRBV6-5 with TRBJ1-6; TRBD1 agrees at 8 bases. Per the germline V gene, CDR1 is MNHEY and CDR2 is SVGAGI. The length of the CDR3 is 14 residues. V gave up 8 bases and J gave up 9 bases; unmatched junction bases: 9.